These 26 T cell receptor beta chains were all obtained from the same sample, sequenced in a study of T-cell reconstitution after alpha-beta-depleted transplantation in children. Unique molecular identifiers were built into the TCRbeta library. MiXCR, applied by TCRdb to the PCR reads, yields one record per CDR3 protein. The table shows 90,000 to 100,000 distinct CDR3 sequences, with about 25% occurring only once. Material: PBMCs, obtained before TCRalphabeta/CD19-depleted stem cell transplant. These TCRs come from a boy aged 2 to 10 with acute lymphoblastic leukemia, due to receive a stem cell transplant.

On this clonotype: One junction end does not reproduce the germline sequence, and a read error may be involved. CDR3 nucleotides: TGCAGTGCTAGAGACGACAGGGGAGAAGATATGCAGTATTTT. This sequence encodes CSARDDRGEDMQYF. The chain employs TRBV20-1 and TRBJ2-3; 8 bases line up with TRBD1. Germline assignment: CDR1 DFQATT and CDR2 SNEGSKA (reference sequence). There are 14 residues in the CDR3.

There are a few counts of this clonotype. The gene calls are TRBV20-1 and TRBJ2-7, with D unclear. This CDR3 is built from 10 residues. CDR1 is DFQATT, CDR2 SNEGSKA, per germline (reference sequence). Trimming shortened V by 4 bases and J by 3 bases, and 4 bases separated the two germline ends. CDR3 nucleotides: TGCAGTGCTACCCACTACGAGCAGTACTTC. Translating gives CSATHYEQYF.

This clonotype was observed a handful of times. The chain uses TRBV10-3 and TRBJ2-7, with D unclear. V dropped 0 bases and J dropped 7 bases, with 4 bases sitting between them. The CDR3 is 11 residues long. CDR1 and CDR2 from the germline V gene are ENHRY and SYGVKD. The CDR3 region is CAISESREQYF. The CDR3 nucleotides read TGTGCCATCAGTGAGTCGAGGGAGCAGTACTTC.

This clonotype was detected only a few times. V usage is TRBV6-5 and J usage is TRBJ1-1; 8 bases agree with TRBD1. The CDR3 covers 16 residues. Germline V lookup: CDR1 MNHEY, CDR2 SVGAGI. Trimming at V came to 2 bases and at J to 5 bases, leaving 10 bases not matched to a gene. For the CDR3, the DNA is TGTGCCAGCAGTTACGAGTCTGTCAGGGGGCATACTGAAGCTTTCTTT. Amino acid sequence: CASSYESVRGHTEAFF.

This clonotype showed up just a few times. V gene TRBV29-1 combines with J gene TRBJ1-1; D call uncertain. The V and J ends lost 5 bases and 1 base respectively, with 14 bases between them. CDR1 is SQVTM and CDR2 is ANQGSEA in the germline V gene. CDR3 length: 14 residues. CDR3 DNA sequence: TGCAGCGTTAACCCACGAGGCAGGAACACTGAAGCTTTCTTT. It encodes CSVNPRGRNTEAFF.

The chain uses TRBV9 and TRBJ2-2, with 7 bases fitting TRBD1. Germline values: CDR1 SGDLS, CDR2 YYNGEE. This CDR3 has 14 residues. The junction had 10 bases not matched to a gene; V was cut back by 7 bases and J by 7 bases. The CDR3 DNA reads TGTGCCAGCGGCGCCCAAACAGGGGACGGGGAGCTGTTTTTT. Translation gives CASGAQTGDGELFF. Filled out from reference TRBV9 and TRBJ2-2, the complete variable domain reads DSGVTQTPKHLITATGQRVTLRCSPRSGDLSVYWYQQSLDQGLQFLIQYYNGEERAKGNILERFSAQQFPDLHSELNLSSLELGDSALYFCASGAQTGDGELFFGEGSRLTVL.

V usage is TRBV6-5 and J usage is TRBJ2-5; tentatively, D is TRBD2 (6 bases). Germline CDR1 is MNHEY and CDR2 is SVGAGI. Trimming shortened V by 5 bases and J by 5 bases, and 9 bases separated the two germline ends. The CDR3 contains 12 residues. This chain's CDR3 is CASSRDSETQYF. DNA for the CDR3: TGTGCCAGCAGTCGGGACTCCGAGACCCAGTACTTC.

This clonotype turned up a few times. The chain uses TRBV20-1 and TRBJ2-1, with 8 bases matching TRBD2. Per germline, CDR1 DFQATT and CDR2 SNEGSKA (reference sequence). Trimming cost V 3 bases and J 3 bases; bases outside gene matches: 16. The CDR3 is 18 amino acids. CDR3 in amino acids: CSASPGLALRGSYNEQFF. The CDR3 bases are TGCAGTGCTAGTCCAGGACTAGCTCTCCGAGGGAGCTACAATGAGCAGTTCTTC.

Written as DNA, the CDR3 is TGCGCCAGCAGCCAAGATCCGTTAGACTATGGCTACACCTTC. Amino acid sequence: CASSQDPLDYGYTF. The chain couples TRBV4-1 to TRBJ1-2; D is unclear. The CDR3 extends over 14 amino acids. Germline V gene sequence: CDR1 MGHRA, CDR2 YSYEKL. V dropped 0 bases and J dropped 3 bases, with 8 bases sitting between them.

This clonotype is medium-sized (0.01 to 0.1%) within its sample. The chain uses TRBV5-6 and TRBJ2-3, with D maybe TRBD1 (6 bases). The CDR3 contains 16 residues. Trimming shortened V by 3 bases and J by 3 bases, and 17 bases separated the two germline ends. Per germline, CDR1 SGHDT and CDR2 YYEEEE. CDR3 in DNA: TGTGCCAGCAGCTCGCGTGTGGGCAGGGGAACAGATACGCAGTATTTT. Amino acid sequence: CASSSRVGRGTDTQYF.

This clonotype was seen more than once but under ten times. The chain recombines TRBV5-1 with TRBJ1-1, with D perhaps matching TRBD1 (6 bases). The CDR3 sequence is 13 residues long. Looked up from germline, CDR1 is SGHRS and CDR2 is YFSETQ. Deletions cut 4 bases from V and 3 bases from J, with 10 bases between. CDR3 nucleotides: TGCGCCAGCAGCCCACCAGGGGACACTGAAGCTTTCTTT. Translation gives CASSPPGDTEAFF.

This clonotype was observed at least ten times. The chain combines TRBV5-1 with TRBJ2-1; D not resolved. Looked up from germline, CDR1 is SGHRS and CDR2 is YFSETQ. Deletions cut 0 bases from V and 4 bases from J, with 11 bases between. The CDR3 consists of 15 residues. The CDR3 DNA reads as TGCGCCAGCAGCTTGGACCGCTCGTGGTACAATGAGCAGTTCTTC. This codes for CASSLDRSWYNEQFF.

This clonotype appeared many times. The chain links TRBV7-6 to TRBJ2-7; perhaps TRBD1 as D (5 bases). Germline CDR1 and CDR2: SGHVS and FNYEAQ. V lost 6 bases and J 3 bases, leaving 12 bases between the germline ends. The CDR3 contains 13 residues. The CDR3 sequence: CASSRRGGYEQYF. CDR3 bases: TGTGCCAGCAGTCGTAGGGGTGGCTACGAGCAGTACTTC.

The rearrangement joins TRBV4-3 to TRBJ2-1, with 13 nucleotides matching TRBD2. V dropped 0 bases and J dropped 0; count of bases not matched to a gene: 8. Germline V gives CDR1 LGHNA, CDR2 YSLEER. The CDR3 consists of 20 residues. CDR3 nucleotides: TGCGCCAGCAGCCAAGATCCGGGACTAGCGGGATCAAGCTCCTACAATGAGCAGTTCTTC. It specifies CASSQDPGLAGSSSYNEQFF.

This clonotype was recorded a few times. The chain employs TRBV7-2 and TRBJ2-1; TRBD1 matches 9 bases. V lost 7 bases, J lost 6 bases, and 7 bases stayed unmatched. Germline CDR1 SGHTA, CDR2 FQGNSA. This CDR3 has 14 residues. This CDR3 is CASIWDREGNEQFF. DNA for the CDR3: TGTGCCAGCATCTGGGACAGGGAGGGCAATGAGCAGTTCTTC.

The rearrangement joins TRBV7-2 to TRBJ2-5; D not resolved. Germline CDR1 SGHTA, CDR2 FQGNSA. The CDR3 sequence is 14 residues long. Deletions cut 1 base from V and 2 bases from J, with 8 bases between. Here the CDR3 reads CTSSLDSLQETQYF. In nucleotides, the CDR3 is TGTACCAGCAGCTTAGACTCCCTACAAGAGACCCAGTACTTC.

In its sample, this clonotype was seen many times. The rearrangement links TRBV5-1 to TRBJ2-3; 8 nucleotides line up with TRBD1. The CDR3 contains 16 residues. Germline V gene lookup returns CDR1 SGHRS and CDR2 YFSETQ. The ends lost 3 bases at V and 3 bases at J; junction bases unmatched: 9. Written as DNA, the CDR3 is TGCGCCAGCAGCTCTCTTCGGACAGGGTATACAGATACGCAGTATTTT. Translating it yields CASSSLRTGYTDTQYF.

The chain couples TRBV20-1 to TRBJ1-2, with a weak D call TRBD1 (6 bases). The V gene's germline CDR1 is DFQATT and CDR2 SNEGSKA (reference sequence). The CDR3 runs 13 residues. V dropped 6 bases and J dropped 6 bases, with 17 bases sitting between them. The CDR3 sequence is CSAETGGWNGYTF. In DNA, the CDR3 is TGCAGTGCGGAGACAGGCGGATGGAATGGCTACACCTTC.

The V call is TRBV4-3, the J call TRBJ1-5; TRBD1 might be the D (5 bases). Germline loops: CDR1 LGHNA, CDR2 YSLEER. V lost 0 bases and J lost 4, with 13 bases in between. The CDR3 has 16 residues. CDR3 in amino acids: CASSQDWGVANQPQHF. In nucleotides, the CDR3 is TGCGCCAGCAGCCAAGATTGGGGGGTTGCGAATCAGCCCCAGCATTTT.

The CDR3 is CASSLGQGGSEQYF. CDR3 sequence (DNA): TGTGCCAGCAGCTTAGGCCAGGGAGGGAGCGAGCAGTACTTC. J is TRBJ2-7 and V is TRBV7-8; 7 positions agree with TRBD2. V gave up 1 base and J gave up 6 bases; unmatched junction bases: 6. The CDR3 covers 14 residues. Germline V lookup: CDR1 SGHVS, CDR2 FQNEAQ.

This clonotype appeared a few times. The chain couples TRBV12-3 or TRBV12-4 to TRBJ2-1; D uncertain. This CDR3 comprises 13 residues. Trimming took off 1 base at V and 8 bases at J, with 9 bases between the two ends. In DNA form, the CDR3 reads TGTGCCAGCAGTTTAGTCCGTTTTGATGAGCAGTTCTTC. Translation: CASSLVRFDEQFF.

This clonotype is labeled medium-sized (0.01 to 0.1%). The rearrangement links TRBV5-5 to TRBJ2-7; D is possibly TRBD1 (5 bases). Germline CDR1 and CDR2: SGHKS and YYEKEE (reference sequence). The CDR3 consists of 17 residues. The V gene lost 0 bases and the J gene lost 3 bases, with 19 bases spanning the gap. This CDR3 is CASSLVGTQGFFYEQYF. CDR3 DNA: TGTGCCAGCAGCTTGGTCGGCACGCAGGGATTTTTCTACGAGCAGTACTTC.

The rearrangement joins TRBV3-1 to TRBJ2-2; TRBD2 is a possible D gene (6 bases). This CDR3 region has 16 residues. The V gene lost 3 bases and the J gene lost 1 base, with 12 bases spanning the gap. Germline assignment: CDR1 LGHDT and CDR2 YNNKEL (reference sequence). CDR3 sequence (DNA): TGTGCCAGCAGCCAGGGACTGAACTTGAACACCGGGGAGCTGTTTTTT. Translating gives CASSQGLNLNTGELFF.

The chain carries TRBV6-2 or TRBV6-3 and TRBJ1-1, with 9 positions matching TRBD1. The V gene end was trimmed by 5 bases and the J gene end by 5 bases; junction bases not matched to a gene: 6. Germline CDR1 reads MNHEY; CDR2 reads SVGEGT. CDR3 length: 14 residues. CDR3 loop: CASSMDRGLTEAFF. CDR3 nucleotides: TGTGCCAGCAGTATGGACAGGGGTCTTACTGAAGCTTTCTTT.

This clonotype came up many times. The CDR3 is CASSYSGGANQPQHF. DNA for the CDR3: TGTGCCAGCAGTTACTCGGGGGGGGCGAATCAGCCCCAGCATTTT. This chain uses TRBV6-5 with TRBJ1-5; tentatively, D is TRBD1 (6 bases). This CDR3 is 15 amino acids long. Deletions cut 0 bases from V and 4 bases from J, with 10 bases between. The germline CDR1 and CDR2 sequences are MNHEY and SVGAGI.

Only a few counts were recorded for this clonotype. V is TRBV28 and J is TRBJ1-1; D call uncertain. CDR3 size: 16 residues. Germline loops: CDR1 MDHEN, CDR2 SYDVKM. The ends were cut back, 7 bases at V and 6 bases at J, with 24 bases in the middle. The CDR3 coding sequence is TGTGCCAGCACAGGCCGTGACGGCGGCTTGATGGCTGAAGCTTTCTTT. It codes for CASTGRDGGLMAEAFF.